This entry is about one T cell receptor beta chain. Its antigen is currently unknown. The entry originates in a study of post-analysis software for immune sequencing data. Germline V gives CDR1 KGHSH, CDR2 LQKENI. With 3 bases removed from V and 1 base from J, the gap between germline ends came to 10 bases. This CDR3 region has 14 residues. Study-wide results and caveats: Patients had higher frequencies than controls of roughly five TRBV segments, including TRBV5-6, TRBV5-1 and TRBV20-1.

Unique molecular identifiers were built into the TCR beta cDNA libraries. Using its own MiXCR run on the PCR reads, TCRdb lists one record per CDR3 protein. The sample yields about 800,000 distinct CDR3 sequences, about 32% seen once. The TCR originated in a girl under 18 with multiple sclerosis. The rearrangement uses TRBV18 and TRBJ2-7; TRBD2 is a possible D gene (5 bases). What was sequenced was blood. The CDR3 is CASSPTSSSYEQYF. The CDR3 coding sequence is TGTGCCAGCTCACCCACTAGTTCATCCTACGAGCAGTACTTC.